The present T cell receptor beta chain was sequenced within a study of cytomegalovirus exposure and HLA in healthy donors. A remark on this clone: What it binds is not known.

Findings and caveats of the study: Rarity held for most TCR sequences, but there were some public TCRs that occurred in many donors. Previous analysis showed most TCR beta V segments were productive about 87% or about 30% of the time. Later on, an analysis found that several of the most significant clusters appeared to be linked to common viral pathogens, which included parvovirus B19.

The study sampled nominally healthy donors, though unrecorded immune exposures were likely. 60 Vbeta and 13 Jbeta primers were used in PCR. Clones were sequenced by immunoSEQ multiplex PCR, and TCRdb holds only the in-frame ones, with some missing. The sample consists of about 110,000 clones, roughly 69% of them appearing once. V dropped 6 bases and J dropped 5; count of bases not matched to a gene: 11. Germline CDR1 and CDR2: SGHVS and FNYEAQ. The CDR3 consists of 16 residues. The receptor was isolated from a man aged 30 to 39 in good health and CMV-seropositive. The sample was PBMCs. J is TRBJ2-3 and V is TRBV7-6; 10 nucleotides agree with TRBD1. Here the CDR3 reads CASSKTGTGAGDTQYF. CDR3 bases: TGTGCCAGCAGTAAGACCGGGACAGGGGCAGGAGATACGCAGTATTTT. The full variable domain, completed using reference TRBV7-6 and TRBJ2-3, is GAGVSQSPRYKVTKRGQDVALRCDPISGHVSLYWYRQALGQGPEFLTYFNYEAQQDKSGLPNDRFSAERPEGSISTLTIQRTEQRDSAMYRCASSKTGTGAGDTQYFGPGTRLTVL.